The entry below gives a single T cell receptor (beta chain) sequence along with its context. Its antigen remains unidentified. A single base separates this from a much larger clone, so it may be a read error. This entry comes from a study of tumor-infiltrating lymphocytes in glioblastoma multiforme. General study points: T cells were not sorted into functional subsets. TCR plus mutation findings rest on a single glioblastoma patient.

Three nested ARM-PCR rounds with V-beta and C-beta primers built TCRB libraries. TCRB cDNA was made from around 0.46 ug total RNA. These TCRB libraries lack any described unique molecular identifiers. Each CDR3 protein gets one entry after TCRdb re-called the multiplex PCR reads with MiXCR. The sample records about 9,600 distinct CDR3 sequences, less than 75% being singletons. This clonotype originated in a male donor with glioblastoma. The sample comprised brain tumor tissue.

The CDR3 sequence is CANSFFSAVYYEQYF. CDR3 bases: TGTGCCAACAGCTTTTTTTCGGCAGTCTACTACGAGCAGTACTTC. The chain carries TRBV5-6 and TRBJ2-7; D is unclear. The CDR3 spans 15 residues. Per the germline V gene, CDR1 is SGHDT and CDR2 is YYEEEE.